The text below deals with one T cell receptor beta chain. Antigen unknown. The V end lost 3 bases, the J end lost 5 bases, and 8 bases lay between the germline ends. The germline V gene encodes CDR1 LNHDA and CDR2 SQIVND (reference sequence). The CDR3 sequence is 12 residues long. The sample belongs to a study of cytomegalovirus exposure and HLA in healthy donors. Notes on the study in general: Most sequenced TCRs were rare (though some public TCRs occurred in many donors). It is likely that the observed cluster of highly shared sequence variants was a sequencing artifact. Segments of the TCR beta V type were, in most cases, productive about 87% or about 30% of the time in an earlier analysis.

The PCR used 60 Vbeta and 13 Jbeta primers. Only in-frame clones appear in the TCRdb table, and some are missing; sequencing was by immunoSEQ multiplex PCR. The top ten clones hold under 3.5% of a sample with 100,000 to 150,000 clones, around 80% of them seen once. The sequence derives from a man aged 50 to 60 in good health and CMV-seronegative. The chain carries TRBV19 and TRBJ2-7; possibly TRBD2 for D (6 bases). Sample: PBMCs. CDR3 residues: CASSMAGNEQYF. The CDR3 DNA reads TGTGCCAGTAGTATGGCGGGAAACGAGCAGTACTTC.